This T cell receptor (beta chain) was sequenced in a study of blood T cell repertoires in COVID-19. Study summary: Samples came from the United States, Italy and Spain, spanning acute and convalescent COVID-19. The analysed material was cDNA or gDNA that came from T cells, B-cell-depleted T cells, or PBMCs.

In the authors' workflow: It was from reference gene primer amplification that nucleated cell counts were estimated. Assay used: immunoSEQ multiplex PCR; TCRdb lists only in-frame clones, some missing. That table furnishes V, J and clone size, whereas the DNA furnished D and trimming. This table has nearly 90,000 clones, about three quarters appearing once. The germline V and J ends were trimmed by 4 bases and 0 bases, with 7 bases remaining between them. CDR3 size: 14 residues. Looked up from germline, CDR1 is MNHEY and CDR2 is SVGEGT. The chain couples TRBV6-2 or TRBV6-3 to TRBJ2-1; D gene unclear. Sequenced input: peripheral blood. The TCR was taken from a woman older than 75 with acute or convalescent COVID-19. This CDR3 is CASSWSSSYNEQFF. Here the CDR3 DNA reads TGTGCCAGCAGTTGGAGTAGCTCCTACAATGAGCAGTTCTTC.